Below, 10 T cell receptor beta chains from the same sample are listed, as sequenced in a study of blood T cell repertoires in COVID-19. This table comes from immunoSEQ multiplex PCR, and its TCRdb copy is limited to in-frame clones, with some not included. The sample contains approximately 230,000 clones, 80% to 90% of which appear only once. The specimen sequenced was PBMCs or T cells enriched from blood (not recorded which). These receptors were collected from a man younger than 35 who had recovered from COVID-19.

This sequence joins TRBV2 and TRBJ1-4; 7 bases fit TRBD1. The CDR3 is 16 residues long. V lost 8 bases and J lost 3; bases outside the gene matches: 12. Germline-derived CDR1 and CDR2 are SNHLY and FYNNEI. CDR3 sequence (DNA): TGTGCCAGCGGACAGGACTCGCCTCGCGCTAATGAAAAACTGTTTTTT. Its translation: CASGQDSPRANEKLFF. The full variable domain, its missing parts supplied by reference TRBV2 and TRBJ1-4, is EPEVTQTPSHQVTQMGQEVILRCVPISNHLYFYWYRQILGQKVEFLVSFYNNEISEKSEIFDDQFSVERPDGSNFTLKIRSTKLEDSAMYFCASGQDSPRANEKLFFGSGTQLSVL.

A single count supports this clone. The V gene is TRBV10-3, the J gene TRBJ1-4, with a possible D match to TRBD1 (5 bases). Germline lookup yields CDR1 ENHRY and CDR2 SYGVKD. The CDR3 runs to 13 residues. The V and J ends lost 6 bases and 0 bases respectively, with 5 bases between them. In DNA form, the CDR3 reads TGTGCCATCAGACAGGCAACTAATGAAAAACTGTTTTTT. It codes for CAIRQATNEKLFF.

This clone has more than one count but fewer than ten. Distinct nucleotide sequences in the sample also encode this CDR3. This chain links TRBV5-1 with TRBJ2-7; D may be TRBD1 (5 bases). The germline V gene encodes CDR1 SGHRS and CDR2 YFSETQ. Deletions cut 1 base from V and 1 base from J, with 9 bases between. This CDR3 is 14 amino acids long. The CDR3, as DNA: TGCGCCAGCAGCTTGTATTCAGGGTCCTACGAGCAGTACTTC. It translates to CASSLYSGSYEQYF.

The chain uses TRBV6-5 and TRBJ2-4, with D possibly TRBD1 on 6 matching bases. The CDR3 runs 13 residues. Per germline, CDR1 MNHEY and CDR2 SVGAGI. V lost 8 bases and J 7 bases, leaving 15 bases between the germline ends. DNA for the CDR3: TGTGCCAGCCGGGCAGGGGCTTCGAACATTCAGTACTTC. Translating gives CASRAGASNIQYF.

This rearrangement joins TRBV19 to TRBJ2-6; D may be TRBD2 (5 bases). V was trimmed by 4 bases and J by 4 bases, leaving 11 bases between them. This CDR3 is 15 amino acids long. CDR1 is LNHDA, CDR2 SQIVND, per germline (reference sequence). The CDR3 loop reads CASSNGGSGANVLTF. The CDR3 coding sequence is TGTGCCAGTAGTAATGGCGGGTCCGGGGCCAACGTCCTGACTTTC.

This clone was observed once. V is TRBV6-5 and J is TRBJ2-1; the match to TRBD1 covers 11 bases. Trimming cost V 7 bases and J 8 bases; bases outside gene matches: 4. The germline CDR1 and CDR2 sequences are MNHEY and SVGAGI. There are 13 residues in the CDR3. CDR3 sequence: CASTGTGGYEQFF. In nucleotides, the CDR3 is TGTGCCAGCACCGGGACAGGGGGATATGAGCAGTTCTTC.

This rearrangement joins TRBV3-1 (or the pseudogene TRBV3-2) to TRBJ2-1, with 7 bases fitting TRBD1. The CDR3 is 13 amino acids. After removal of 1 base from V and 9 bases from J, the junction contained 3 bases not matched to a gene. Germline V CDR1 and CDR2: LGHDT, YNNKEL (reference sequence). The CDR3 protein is CASSQGTGAEQFF. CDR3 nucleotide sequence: TGTGCCAGCAGCCAAGGGACAGGCGCTGAGCAGTTCTTC.

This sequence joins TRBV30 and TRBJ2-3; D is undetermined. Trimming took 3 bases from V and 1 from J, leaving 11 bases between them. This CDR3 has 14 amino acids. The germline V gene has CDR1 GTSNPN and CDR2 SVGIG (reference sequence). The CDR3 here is CAWSLGGGTDTQYF. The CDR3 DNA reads TGTGCCTGGAGCCTAGGTGGTGGCACAGATACGCAGTATTTT.

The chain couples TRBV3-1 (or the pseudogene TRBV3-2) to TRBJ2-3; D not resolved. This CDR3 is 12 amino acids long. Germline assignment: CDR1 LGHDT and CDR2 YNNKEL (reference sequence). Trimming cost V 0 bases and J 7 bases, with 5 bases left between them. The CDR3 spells CASSQDFNTQYF. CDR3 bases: TGTGCCAGCAGCCAAGATTTCAATACGCAGTATTTT.

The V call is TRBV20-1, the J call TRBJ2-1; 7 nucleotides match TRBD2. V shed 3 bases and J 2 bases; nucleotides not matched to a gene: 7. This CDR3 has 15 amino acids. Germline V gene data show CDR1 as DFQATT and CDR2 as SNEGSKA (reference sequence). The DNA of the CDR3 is TGCAGTGCTAGTCTTCCTAGCGGAGCCTACAATGAGCAGTTCTTC. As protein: CSASLPSGAYNEQFF.